This TCR beta chain was profiled in a study of chemoradiotherapy in HPV16-positive cancers. Repeated repertoire sampling spanned the course of chemoradiotherapy. Sequenced by immunoSEQ multiplex PCR; TCRdb stores in-frame clones only, minus some. The data hold just under 40,000 clones, with roughly three quarters observed a single time. Germline V gene sequence: CDR1 SGHTA, CDR2 FQGNSA. With V trimmed by 5 bases and J by 0 bases, 5 bases remained unmatched. This CDR3 spans 16 amino acids. To note about this clone: The antigen is unknown.

Study conclusions and caveats: HPV-specific T cells were functionally defined from only two HPV16-positive patients. During treatment, candidate HPV-specific clones and E7-related motifs expanded in tumor.

This rearrangement joins TRBV7-2 to TRBJ1-4; 8 nucleotides align to TRBD1. The TCR comes from a human donor with HPV-associated anogenital cancer. Here the sequenced sample was blood, taken from a patient who underwent chemoradiotherapy. CDR3 nucleotides: TGTGCCAGCAGCCCAGGACAGGGTGCAACTAATGAAAAACTGTTTTTT. Translating gives CASSPGQGATNEKLFF.